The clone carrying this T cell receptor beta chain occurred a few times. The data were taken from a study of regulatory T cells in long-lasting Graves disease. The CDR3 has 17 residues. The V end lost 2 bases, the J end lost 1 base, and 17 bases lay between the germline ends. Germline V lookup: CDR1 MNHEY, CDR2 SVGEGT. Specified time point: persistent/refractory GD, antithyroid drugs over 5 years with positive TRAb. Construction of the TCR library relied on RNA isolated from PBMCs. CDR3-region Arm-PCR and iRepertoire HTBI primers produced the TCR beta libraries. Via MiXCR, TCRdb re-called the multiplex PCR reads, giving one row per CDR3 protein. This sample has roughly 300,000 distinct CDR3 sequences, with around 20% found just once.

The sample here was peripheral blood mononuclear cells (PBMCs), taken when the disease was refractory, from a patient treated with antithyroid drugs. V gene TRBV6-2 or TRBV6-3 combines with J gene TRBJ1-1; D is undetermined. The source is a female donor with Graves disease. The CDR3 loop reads CASSYPPGSWGNTEAFF. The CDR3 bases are TGTGCCAGCAGTTACCCCCCGGGGTCGTGGGGGAACACTGAAGCTTTCTTT.